This T cell receptor (beta chain) was captured in a study of regulatory T cells in long-lasting Graves disease. Regarding this clonotype: Its antigen is not known. Its ends do not fully match the called genes, so a read error is possible.

Germline lookup yields CDR1 MNHEY and CDR2 SVGAGI. The CDR3 contains 13 residues. Study-level results: There was favoring of TRBV28, TRBJ1-2 and TRBJ2-5 in persistent disease. Possibly, accuracy suffered from the small sample size.

Described time point: persistent/refractory GD, antithyroid drugs over 5 years with positive TRAb. From PBMCs, RNA was extracted and then used to make the TCR library. Relying on iRepertoire HTBI primers and Arm-PCR of CDR3 regions, the team built TCR beta libraries. TCRdb recomputed calls from the multiplex PCR reads with MiXCR, one row per CDR3 protein. Here the sample spans almost 350,000 distinct CDR3 sequences, about 18% being singletons. V gene TRBV6-5 combines with J gene TRBJ2-7; 8 positions agree with TRBD2. The starting material was peripheral blood mononuclear cells (PBMCs), obtained when the disease was refractory, from a patient treated with antithyroid drugs. The receptor was derived from a female donor with Graves disease. The CDR3, as DNA: TGTGTCAGCAGTTACGGGGGGGCCTACGAGCAGTACTTC. This codes for CVSSYGGAYEQYF.